This TCR beta chain was found in a study of blood T cell repertoires in COVID-19. Study in general: T cells, B-cell-depleted T cells, or PBMCs supplied cDNA or gDNA.

Source study methods: From reference gene primer amplification, estimates of nucleated cell counts were derived. Data came from immunoSEQ multiplex PCR; TCRdb stores just in-frame clones and leaves some out. V and J calls and clone size come straight from that table; D and trimming were deduced from the DNA. This sample has around 60,000 clones; around 82% occur once, and the top ten carry roughly a sixth. The CDR3 spans 15 residues. Trimming took 1 base from V and 1 from J, leaving 11 bases between them. The germline CDR1 and CDR2 sequences are SGHRS and YFSETQ. This clonotype originated in a man aged 55 to 70 with COVID-19, enrolled during active disease. The V and J genes are TRBV5-1 and TRBJ1-1; D possibly corresponds to TRBD1 (6 bases). The specimen sequenced was peripheral blood. The CDR3 loop reads CASSLWGGENTEAFF. DNA of the CDR3: TGCGCCAGCAGCTTGTGGGGGGGCGAGAACACTGAAGCTTTCTTT.